This T cell receptor (beta chain) was profiled in a study of blood T cell repertoires in COVID-19. Overall study: Sites in the United States, Italy and Spain provided acute and convalescent COVID-19 samples. Sources were T cells, B-cell-depleted T cells, or PBMCs; the material itself was cDNA or gDNA.

The J segment lost 3 bases and the V segment lost 5 bases, leaving 6 bases of the junction unmatched. CDR3 length: 15 residues. The V gene's germline CDR1 is LNHDA and CDR2 SQIVND (reference sequence). Seattle cases were enrolled at active infection and followed longitudinally. As processed by the authors: Amplification of reference gene primers provided the estimated nucleated cell counts. Profiled with immunoSEQ multiplex PCR; TCRdb holds only in-frame clones, not every one. That table gives V, J and clone size, and the DNA gave D and trimming. The repertoire has about half a million clones, 89% of them found once; the top ten carry approximately 0.9%.

The chain has TRBV19 and TRBJ2-1; TRBD1 agrees at 8 bases. The source is a man in his late teens or twenties with COVID-19, enrolled during active disease. The specimen sequenced was peripheral blood. The CDR3 reads CASSLSTGGYNEQFF. The DNA for the CDR3 is TGTGCCAGTAGTTTATCTACAGGGGGCTACAATGAGCAGTTCTTC. The full variable domain, in which reference TRBV19 and TRBJ2-1 provide the parts outside the CDR3, is DGGITQSPKYLFRKEGQNVTLSCEQNLNHDAMYWYRQDPGQGLRLIYYSQIVNDFQKGDIAEGYSVSREKKESFPLTVTSAQKNPTAFYLCASSLSTGGYNEQFFGPGTRLTVL.